This T cell receptor (beta chain) comes out of a study of CXCR3-negative and CXCR3-positive naive CD8 T cells (dated by TCRdb to about 2019). General notes on the study: In total, approximately 150 million TRB reads were obtained, corresponding to roughly 1.5 +/- 0.3 million reads per library. The diversity and physicochemical repertoire analyses included under 12 donors pooled from two independent experiments. The TRBV-TRBJ cluster analysis covered naive subsets from roughly 5 donors and memory cells from 3 donors.

For each CD8+ T cell subset, flow sorting was done in triplicate, and roughly 330,000 cells per subset went directly into RLT lysis buffer. Peripheral blood mononuclear cells were isolated from buffy coats using standard density gradient centrifugation. Total RNA was extracted from sorted cells using an RNeasy Mini Kit. General study outcomes and caveats: Because surface CD5, which has been linked to self-reactivity in mice, was comparable between naive subsets, TCR interaction strength was also inferred from TRB CDR3 physicochemical properties. Naive CXCR3-negative and CXCR3-positive cells from the same donor showed similar TRBV-TRBJ usage, whereas memory cells showed distinct patterns. Because CXCR3 expression was partially decreased after cryopreservation, freshly isolated PBMCs were used for most assays. Repertoire diversity was comparably high in both naive subsets but much lower in memory CD8+ T cells.

The sequencer listed for this sample is NextSeq 550. The Human TCR Profiling Kit (MiLaboratory) was used to make UMI-labeled 5' RACE TRB cDNA libraries. cDNA synthesis used the entire amount of extracted RNA, and PCR amplification then used the entire amount of cDNA produced. Libraries were prepared in parallel with an identical number of PCR cycles. Per the authors' processing: With a minimum of two reads required per UMI, MIGEC and MiXCR pulled out about 53,000 +/- 10,000 unique UMI-labeled TRB cDNA molecules from each library. Each library averaged roughly 36,000 +/- 9,600 functional in-frame TRB CDR3 nucleotide clonotypes without stop codons. After downsampling to 5000 UMI-labeled TRB molecules per sample, diversity metrics, including normalized Shannon-Wiener and Chao1, were computed in VDJtools. For the central five CDR3 residues, VDJtools calculated physicochemical properties weighted by clonotype size, namely interaction energy, strength, volume and Kidera factor 4. TCRdb reprocessed the raw reads; every CDR3 protein sequence is a single record, and DNA is not supplied. These V and J calls rely on TCRdb rather than the paper's analysis. The sample table records 55,000 to 70,000 distinct CDR3 sequences. The top ten constitute around 20% of the sample.

Comments on this clonotype: Its antigen is still unknown.

The CDR3 holds 14 amino acids from the cysteine to the phenylalanine. DNA is not recorded here. Via the germline V gene (reference sequence), CDR1 is SEHNR and CDR2 FQNEAQ. The sequence links TRBV7-9 to TRBJ1-6. The TCR originated in a human donor in good health. Some clones in this sample may be carry-over from other donors' samples. Sample: memory CD8+ T cells from blood. The sample's cell subset or site, from its label and the paper: conventional CD8+ memory T cells (TMEM), sorted as controls. CDR3 loop: CASSPHAGNSPLHF.